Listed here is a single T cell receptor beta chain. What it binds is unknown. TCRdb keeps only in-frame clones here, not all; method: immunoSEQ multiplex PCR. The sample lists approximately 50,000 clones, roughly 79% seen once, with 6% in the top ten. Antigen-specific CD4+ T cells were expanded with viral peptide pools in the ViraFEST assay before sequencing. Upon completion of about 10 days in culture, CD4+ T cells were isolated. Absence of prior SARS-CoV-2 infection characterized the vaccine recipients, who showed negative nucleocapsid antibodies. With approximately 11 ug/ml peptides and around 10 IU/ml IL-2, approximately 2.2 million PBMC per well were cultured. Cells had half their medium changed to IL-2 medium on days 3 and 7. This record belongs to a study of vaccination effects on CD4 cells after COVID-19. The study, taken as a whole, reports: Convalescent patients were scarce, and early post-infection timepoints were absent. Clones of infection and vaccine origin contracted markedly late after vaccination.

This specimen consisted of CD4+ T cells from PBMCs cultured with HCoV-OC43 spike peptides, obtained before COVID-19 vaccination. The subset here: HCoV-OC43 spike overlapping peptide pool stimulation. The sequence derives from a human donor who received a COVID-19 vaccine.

In DNA form, the CDR3 reads TGTGCCAGCAGCTTAGCGAGGGCGCTAGCGGGGGGACAAGAGACCCAGTACTTC. This translates into CASSLARALAGGQETQYF. The V and J genes are TRBV7-2 and TRBJ2-5; 11 nucleotides match TRBD2. The CDR3 loop spans 18 amino acids. V was clipped by 0 bases and J by 2 bases; unmatched bases: 8. Per the germline V gene, CDR1 is SGHTA and CDR2 is FQGNSA.